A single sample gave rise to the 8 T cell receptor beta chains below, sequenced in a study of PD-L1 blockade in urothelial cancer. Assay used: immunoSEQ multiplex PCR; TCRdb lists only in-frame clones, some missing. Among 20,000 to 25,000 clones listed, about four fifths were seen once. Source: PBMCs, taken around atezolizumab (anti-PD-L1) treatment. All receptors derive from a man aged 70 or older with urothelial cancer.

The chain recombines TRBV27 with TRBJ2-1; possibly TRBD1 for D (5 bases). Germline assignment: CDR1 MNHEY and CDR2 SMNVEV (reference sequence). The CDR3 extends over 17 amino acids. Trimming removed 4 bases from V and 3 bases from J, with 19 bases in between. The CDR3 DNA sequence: TGTGCCAGCAGTTCAGGGCCCCTCGGTTCTTTCTACAATGAGCAGTTCTTC. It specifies CASSSGPLGSFYNEQFF.

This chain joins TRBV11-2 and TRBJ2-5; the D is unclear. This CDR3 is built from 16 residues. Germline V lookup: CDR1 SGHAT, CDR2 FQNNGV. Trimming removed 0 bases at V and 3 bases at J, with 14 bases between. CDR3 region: CASSLDSPHVEETQYF. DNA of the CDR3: TGTGCCAGCAGCTTAGATAGTCCCCACGTGGAAGAGACCCAGTACTTC.

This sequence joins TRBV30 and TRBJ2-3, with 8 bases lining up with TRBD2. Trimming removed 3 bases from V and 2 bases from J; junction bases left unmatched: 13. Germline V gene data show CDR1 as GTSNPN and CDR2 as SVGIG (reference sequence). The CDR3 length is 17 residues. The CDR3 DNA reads TGTGCCTGGAGGGGGGGGCTAGCGGGCTGGGTCACAGATACGCAGTATTTT. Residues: CAWRGGLAGWVTDTQYF.

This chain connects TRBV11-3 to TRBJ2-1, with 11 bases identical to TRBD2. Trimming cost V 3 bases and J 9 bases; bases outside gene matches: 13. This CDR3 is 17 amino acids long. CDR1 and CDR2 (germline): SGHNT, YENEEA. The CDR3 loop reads CASSLGLTSGRESEQFF. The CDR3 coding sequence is TGTGCCAGCAGCTTGGGTCTCACTAGCGGGAGAGAGAGTGAGCAGTTCTTC.

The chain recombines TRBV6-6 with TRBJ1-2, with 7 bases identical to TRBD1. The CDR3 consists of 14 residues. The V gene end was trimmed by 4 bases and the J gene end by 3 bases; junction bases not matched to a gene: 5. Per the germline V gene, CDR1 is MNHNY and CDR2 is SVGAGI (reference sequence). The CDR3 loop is CASSFTGVDYGYTF. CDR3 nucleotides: TGTGCCAGCAGTTTCACAGGGGTTGACTATGGCTACACCTTC.

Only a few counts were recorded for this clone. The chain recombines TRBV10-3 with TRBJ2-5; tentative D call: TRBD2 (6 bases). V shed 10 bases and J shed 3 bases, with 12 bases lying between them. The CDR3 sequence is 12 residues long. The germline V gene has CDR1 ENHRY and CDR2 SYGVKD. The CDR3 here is CASGIPEETQYF. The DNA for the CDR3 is TGTGCCAGCGGGATTCCCGAAGAGACCCAGTACTTC.

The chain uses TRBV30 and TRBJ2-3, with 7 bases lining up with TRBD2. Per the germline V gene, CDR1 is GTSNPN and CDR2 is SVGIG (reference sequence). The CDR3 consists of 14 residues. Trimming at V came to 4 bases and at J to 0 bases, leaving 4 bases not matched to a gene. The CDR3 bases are TGTGCCTGGAAACTAGCGCCTAGCACAGATACGCAGTATTTT. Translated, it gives CAWKLAPSTDTQYF.

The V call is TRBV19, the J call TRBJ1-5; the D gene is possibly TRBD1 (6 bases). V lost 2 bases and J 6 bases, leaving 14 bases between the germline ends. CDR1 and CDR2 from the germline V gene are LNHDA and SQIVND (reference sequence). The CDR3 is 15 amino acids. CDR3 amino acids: CASSITGGYGQPQHF. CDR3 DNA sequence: TGTGCCAGTAGTATAACGGGGGGCTACGGTCAGCCCCAGCATTTT. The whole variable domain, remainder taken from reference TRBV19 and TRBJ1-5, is DGGITQSPKYLFRKEGQNVTLSCEQNLNHDAMYWYRQDPGQGLRLIYYSQIVNDFQKGDIAEGYSVSREKKESFPLTVTSAQKNPTAFYLCASSITGGYGQPQHFGDGTRLSIL.